Each of the 11 T cell receptor beta chains below was sequenced from the same sample in a study of tumor and adjacent non-tumor tissue in lung cancer. Three rounds of nested PCR, following a modified ARM-PCR protocol, produced the TCRbeta library. TCRdb itself ran the multiplex PCR reads through MiXCR, one entry per CDR3 protein. The sample holds about 110,000 distinct CDR3 sequences, under 65% seen once. RNA was extracted from bulk tissue without any cell sorting. This non-tumor lung sample came from over 3 cm beyond the tumor edge. Sequenced material: distant non-tumor lung tissue. These receptors were obtained from a man in his 60s with non-small cell lung cancer.

This rearrangement joins TRBV28 to TRBJ2-3, with TRBD1 as a possible D gene (5 bases). The CDR3 runs to 14 residues. The germline CDR1 and CDR2 sequences are MDHEN and SYDVKM. Trimming took off 2 bases at V and 8 bases at J, with 14 bases between the two ends. DNA for the CDR3: TGTGCCAGCAGTTTAGAAGGGGTGAAGGGTACGCAGTATTTT. This codes for CASSLEGVKGTQYF.

Regarding this clonotype: Relative to the germline gene, one junction end is altered; a read error may explain this. The CDR3 protein is CASSFAGATGYAF. The CDR3 DNA follows: TGTGCCAGCAGTTTTGCAGGGGCGACGGGCTACGCCTTC. The genes are TRBV12-3 or TRBV12-4 and TRBJ1-2, with D perhaps matching TRBD1 (6 bases). The length of the CDR3 is 13 residues.

Turning to this clonotype: At one end, the junction sequence differs from germline, possibly due to a read error. The rearrangement joins TRBV5-4 to TRBJ1-2; D is unclear. This CDR3 has 14 residues. Germline CDR1 SGHNT, CDR2 YYREEE (reference sequence). The chain's CDR3 is CVSSMEGSNYGYTF. The CDR3 DNA follows: TGTGTCAGCAGCATGGAAGGCAGCAACTATGGCTACACCTTC.

About this clonotype itself: Being one base from a much bigger clone, this may be a read error. This CDR3 is CASRHGIMETQYF. In DNA, the CDR3 is TGTGCCAGCAGACATGGGATAATGGAGACCCAGTACTTC. The chain links TRBV12-3 or TRBV12-4 to TRBJ2-5; D is undetermined. Trimming removed 6 bases from V and 5 bases from J, with 13 bases in between. CDR3 length equals 13 residues.

Comments on this clonotype: Since no conserved phenylalanine or tryptophan closes the CDR3, a read error is the likely cause. The V gene is TRBV6-5, the J gene TRBJ2-5; TRBD2 matches 10 bases. CDR1 is MNHEY and CDR2 is SVGAGI in the germline V gene. CDR3 length: 17 amino acids. Here the CDR3 reads CASSYSQAGGPQETQYL. As DNA, the CDR3 is TGTGCCAGTAGTTACTCACAAGCGGGGGGGCCCCAAGAGACCCAGTACCTC.

The V gene is TRBV4-3, the J gene TRBJ2-3; the D gene could be TRBD1 or TRBD2 (5 bases each). CDR3 length: 17 amino acids. Trimming took 0 bases from V and 7 from J, leaving 20 bases between them. Germline V gene sequence: CDR1 LGHNA, CDR2 YSLEER. The CDR3 coding sequence is TGCGCCAGCAGCCAAGATTCTCCGGGACGGGGAGTATATACGCAGTATTTT. Amino acid sequence: CASSQDSPGRGVYTQYF.

A remark on this clonotype: Its ends do not fully match the called genes, so a read error is possible. This chain uses TRBV4-1 with TRBJ2-5; D possibly corresponds to TRBD2 (6 bases). This CDR3 contains 15 residues. Germline V CDR1 and CDR2: MGHRA, YSYEKL. CDR3 bases: TGCGCCATCAGCCAAGGCGGGAAGGACCGAGAGACCCAGTACTTC. This encodes CAISQGGKDRETQYF.

This chain joins TRBV4-2 and TRBJ2-7; 10 positions agree with TRBD2. The germline V gene encodes CDR1 LGHNA and CDR2 YNFKEQ. The CDR3 is made up of 14 amino acids. V was clipped by 6 bases and J by 5 bases; unmatched bases: 7. The CDR3 bases are TGTGCCAGCAGTCGAGCGGGAGGGCCCCACGAGCAGTACTTC. It encodes CASSRAGGPHEQYF.

This clonotype was detected ten times or more. The chain links TRBV6-6 to TRBJ2-2; no reliable D call. The CDR3 contains 13 residues. Trimming stripped 1 base from V and 5 bases from J, with 5 bases between. The germline V gene has CDR1 MNHNY and CDR2 SVGAGI (reference sequence). CDR3 DNA: TGTGCCAGCAGTTACTTCGGAACCGGGGAGCTGTTTTTT. Translated: CASSYFGTGELFF.

V and J are TRBV30 and TRBJ1-5; D possibly corresponds to TRBD1 (6 bases). Germline V gives CDR1 GTSNPN, CDR2 SVGIG (reference sequence). V was clipped by 5 bases and J by 7 bases, with 15 bases between them. This CDR3 is built from 13 residues. CDR3 nucleotides: TGTGCCTGGTCAAGGGGGGGCGTACAGCCCCAGCATTTT. Translating gives CAWSRGGVQPQHF.

With respect to this clonotype: One end of the junction fails to match germline, which may point to a read error. The chain links TRBV6-2 or TRBV6-3 to TRBJ2-7, with TRBD1 as a possible D gene (6 bases). Germline V gene lookup returns CDR1 MNHEY and CDR2 SVGEGT. The CDR3 totals 15 residues. The CDR3 loop reads CVSSYLDSPSNEQYF. CDR3 bases: TGTGTCAGCAGTTATTTGGACAGCCCCTCCAACGAGCAGTACTTC.